These 21 T cell receptor beta chains came from one sample sequenced in a study of T cell responses to AZD1222 COVID-19 vaccine. Here immunoSEQ multiplex PCR was the method, and the copy in TCRdb shows in-frame clones only, minus some. Of 200,000 to 300,000 clones listed, more than 85% are singletons. Specimen: peripheral blood, collected on day 0 of AZD1222 vaccination. The source is an adult in good health.

This clone was picked up one time. This chain uses TRBV4-1 with TRBJ2-1; 11 nucleotides agree with TRBD2. The ends lost 0 bases at V and 10 bases at J; junction bases unmatched: 5. The CDR3 spans 15 residues. Germline CDR1 and CDR2: MGHRA and YSYEKL. The CDR3 DNA sequence: TGCGCCAGCAGCCAAGATAGCGGGAGGGCCCGGGAGCAGTTCTTC. It translates to CASSQDSGRAREQFF.

V is TRBV2 and J is TRBJ1-1; D not resolved. The CDR3 is 15 amino acids. V was trimmed by 0 bases and J by 2 bases, leaving 10 bases between them. Germline values: CDR1 SNHLY, CDR2 FYNNEI. CDR3 DNA sequence: TGTGCCAGCAGTGAAGCGCGTAGTCATAACACTGAAGCTTTCTTT. Residues: CASSEARSHNTEAFF.

This clone was seen a single time. V and J are TRBV2 and TRBJ1-6; 10 bases align to TRBD1. The V gene end was trimmed by 9 bases and the J gene end by 8 bases; junction bases not matched to a gene: 4. The CDR3 sequence is 13 residues long. Germline loops: CDR1 SNHLY, CDR2 FYNNEI. The CDR3 loop is CARRQGAHSPLHF. The CDR3 coding sequence is TGTGCCAGACGACAGGGGGCACATTCACCCCTCCACTTT.

A single count supports this clone. V usage is TRBV10-3 and J usage is TRBJ2-7; D not resolved. V lost 0 bases and J 3 bases, leaving 6 bases between the germline ends. The CDR3 extends over 13 amino acids. Germline V gives CDR1 ENHRY, CDR2 SYGVKD. In DNA, the CDR3 is TGTGCCATCAGTGAGTCTCCCGACTACGAGCAGTACTTC. Translation: CAISESPDYEQYF.

In this sample, this clone turned up a few times. The chain has TRBV7-9 and TRBJ2-7; D is unresolved. The germline gives CDR1 SEHNR, CDR2 FQNEAQ (reference sequence). The CDR3 spans 15 residues. The V end was cut by 5 bases, the J end by 3 bases, with 17 bases between. The CDR3: CASSPGGGENYEQYF. CDR3 coding DNA: TGTGCCAGCAGCCCGGGTGGTGGGGAAAACTACGAGCAGTACTTC.

The genes are TRBV29-1 and TRBJ1-2; maybe TRBD1 (5 bases). The CDR3 spans 11 residues. V was cut by 3 bases and J by 8 bases, with 10 bases left in between. CDR1 is SQVTM, CDR2 ANQGSEA, per germline. CDR3 DNA: TGCAGCGTTGACTTGGGGCAGGGCTACACCTTC. This encodes CSVDLGQGYTF.

The V and J genes are TRBV9 and TRBJ2-6; D not resolved. From germline, CDR1 is SGDLS and CDR2 YYNGEE. Trimming removed 0 bases from V and 1 base from J, with 2 bases in between. The CDR3 loop spans 14 amino acids. The CDR3 nucleotides read TGTGCCAGCAGCGTAGTATCTGGGGCCAACGTCCTGACTTTC. The encoded protein is CASSVVSGANVLTF.

This rearrangement joins TRBV9 to TRBJ2-1, with D perhaps TRBD1 (5 bases). V lost 2 bases and J lost 5, with 8 bases in between. Germline CDR1 is SGDLS and CDR2 is YYNGEE. The CDR3 totals 13 residues. As DNA, the CDR3 is TGTGCCAGCAGCGTCAGGGCCGACAATGAGCAGTTCTTC. Translation gives CASSVRADNEQFF.

This clone was seen a single time. CDR3 DNA: TGTGCCAGTAGTACGGATCGGACTGTAAGAAGGAACACTGAAGCTTTCTTT. This encodes CASSTDRTVRRNTEAFF. The chain couples TRBV19 to TRBJ1-1; D call uncertain. V was trimmed by 4 bases and J by 1 base, leaving 19 bases between them. Per the germline V gene, CDR1 is LNHDA and CDR2 is SQIVND (reference sequence). The CDR3 consists of 17 residues.

This chain uses TRBV19 with TRBJ1-5, with D tentatively TRBD1 (6 bases). The germline V gene has CDR1 LNHDA and CDR2 SQIVND (reference sequence). The CDR3 consists of 15 residues. V lost 3 bases and J lost 0, with 9 bases in between. Here the CDR3 DNA reads TGTGCCAGTAGTATCAGGGGCAGTAGCAATCAGCCCCAGCATTTT. It encodes CASSIRGSSNQPQHF.

This chain joins TRBV4-1 and TRBJ1-4, with D hard to call. There are 16 residues in the CDR3. CDR1 is MGHRA, CDR2 YSYEKL, per germline. The germline V and J ends were trimmed by 4 bases and 7 bases, with 19 bases remaining between them. CDR3 DNA: TGCGCCAGCAGCCGCCTGGAAGGCAACATGGGTGAAAAACTGTTTTTT. It specifies CASSRLEGNMGEKLFF.

The chain carries TRBV3-1 (or the pseudogene TRBV3-2) and TRBJ1-4; D remains unclear. Germline loops: CDR1 LGHDT, CDR2 YNNKEL (reference sequence). The CDR3 runs to 15 residues. Deletions cut 0 bases from V and 0 bases from J, with 5 bases between. The CDR3 DNA sequence: TGTGCCAGCAGCCAAGATGGGGCAACTAATGAAAAACTGTTTTTT. The encoded protein is CASSQDGATNEKLFF.

A single count supports this clone. V gene TRBV7-2 combines with J gene TRBJ1-1; D is unresolved. V was trimmed by 7 bases and J by 0 bases, leaving 6 bases between them. Per the germline V gene, CDR1 is SGHTA and CDR2 is FQGNSA. CDR3 length equals 12 residues. CDR3 residues: CASTQLNTEAFF. DNA for the CDR3: TGTGCCAGCACCCAACTGAACACTGAAGCTTTCTTT.

This chain links TRBV11-2 with TRBJ2-1; no firm D call. CDR1 and CDR2 (germline): SGHAT, FQNNGV. Trimming shortened V by 2 bases and J by 5 bases, and 4 bases separated the two germline ends. The CDR3 extends over 12 amino acids. CDR3 sequence: CASSLTHNEQFF. CDR3 nucleotide sequence: TGTGCCAGCAGCTTAACCCACAATGAGCAGTTCTTC.

The chain recombines TRBV24-1 with TRBJ1-2, with no clear D. V shed 3 bases and J shed 5 bases, with 12 bases lying between them. Per germline, CDR1 KGHDR and CDR2 SFDVKD. This CDR3 is 14 amino acids long. CDR3 region: CATSDVHLDYGYTF. The CDR3 DNA is TGTGCCACCAGTGATGTTCATCTGGATTATGGCTACACCTTC.

This clone was recorded only once. Other DNA variants within this sample encode the same CDR3. The V gene is TRBV28, the J gene TRBJ1-1, with D hard to call. The CDR3 spans 12 residues. Germline CDR1 is MDHEN and CDR2 is SYDVKM. The V end lost 2 bases, the J end lost 5 bases, and 6 bases lay between the germline ends. CDR3: CASSLLGTEAFF. The CDR3 nucleotides read TGTGCCAGCAGTTTACTGGGAACTGAAGCTTTCTTT.

This chain joins TRBV19 and TRBJ1-1; 7 positions agree with TRBD1. The CDR3 covers 14 residues. Losses at the gene ends were 4 bases for V and 5 bases for J; bases not matched to a gene: 7. The germline V gene encodes CDR1 LNHDA and CDR2 SQIVND (reference sequence). As DNA, the CDR3 is TGTGCCAGTAGTACCGGACAGGAGAGAACTGAAGCTTTCTTT. Translating it yields CASSTGQERTEAFF. Full variable domain (outside the CDR3, taken from reference TRBV19 and TRBJ1-1): DGGITQSPKYLFRKEGQNVTLSCEQNLNHDAMYWYRQDPGQGLRLIYYSQIVNDFQKGDIAEGYSVSREKKESFPLTVTSAQKNPTAFYLCASSTGQERTEAFFGQGTRLTVV.

The chain carries TRBV2 and TRBJ1-2, with D hard to call. V was trimmed by 4 bases and J by 3 bases, leaving 12 bases between them. Germline V gene data show CDR1 as SNHLY and CDR2 as FYNNEI. The CDR3 is made up of 14 amino acids. In DNA, the CDR3 is TGTGCCAGCAGTGCAAGTCCCCCCGACTATGGCTACACCTTC. It is translated as CASSASPPDYGYTF.

The chain uses TRBV7-9 and TRBJ2-3, with 7 bases identical to TRBD2. Germline values: CDR1 SEHNR, CDR2 FQNEAQ (reference sequence). The V gene end was trimmed by 2 bases and the J gene end by 7 bases; junction bases not matched to a gene: 9. The CDR3 consists of 15 residues. In nucleotides, the CDR3 is TGTGCCAGCAGCTTATTGTTGACTAGCCTCTATACGCAGTATTTT. Its translation is CASSLLLTSLYTQYF.

This clone was counted a few times. Distinct nucleotide sequences in the sample also encode this CDR3. The chain joins TRBV28 to TRBJ2-7; no reliable D call. This CDR3 spans 11 amino acids. Germline CDR1 MDHEN, CDR2 SYDVKM. V lost 2 bases and J lost 3, with 2 bases in between. CDR3 loop: CASSLNYEQYF. The CDR3 DNA reads TGTGCCAGCAGTTTAAACTACGAGCAGTACTTC.

V usage is TRBV9 and J usage is TRBJ2-1; 11 nucleotides line up with TRBD2. Germline-derived CDR1 and CDR2 are SGDLS and YYNGEE. CDR3 size: 15 residues. J lost 3 bases, V lost 1 base, and 0 bases had no gene match. The CDR3 is CASSVLAGGYNEQFF. The CDR3 nucleotides read TGTGCCAGCAGCGTACTAGCGGGGGGCTACAATGAGCAGTTCTTC.